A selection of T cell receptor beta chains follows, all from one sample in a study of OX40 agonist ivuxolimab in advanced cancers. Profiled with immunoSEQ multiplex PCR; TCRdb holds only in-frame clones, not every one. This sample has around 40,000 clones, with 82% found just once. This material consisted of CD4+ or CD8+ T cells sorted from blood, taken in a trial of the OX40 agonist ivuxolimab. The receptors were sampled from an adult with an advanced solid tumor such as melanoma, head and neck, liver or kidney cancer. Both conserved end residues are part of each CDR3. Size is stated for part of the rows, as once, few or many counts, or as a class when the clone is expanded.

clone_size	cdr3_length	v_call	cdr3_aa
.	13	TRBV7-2	CASSLMGRGLQFF
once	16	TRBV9	CASSLSRDTPLWGYTF
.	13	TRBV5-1	CASSLDPGNGYTF
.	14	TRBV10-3	CAISQGGMDYGYTF
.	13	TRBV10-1	CASSFANTGELFF
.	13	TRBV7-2	CASSLRRGETQYF
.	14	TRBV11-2	CASSLTFGGDGYTF
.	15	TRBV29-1	CSVEDRGKNDNEQFF
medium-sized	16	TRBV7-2	CASSLRTSGRGYEQYF
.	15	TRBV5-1	CASSLAGDRFSPQHF
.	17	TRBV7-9	CASSAGRDRGRLGELFF
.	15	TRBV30	CAWLRAPANTGELFF
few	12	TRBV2	CASRILNQPQHF
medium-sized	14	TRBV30	CAWSVQTGTQPQHF
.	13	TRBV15	CATSADSSYEQYF
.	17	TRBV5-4	CASSSWGRSRLNTEAFF
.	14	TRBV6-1	CASSGQGVSNEQFF
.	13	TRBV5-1	CASSFGQGAGAFF
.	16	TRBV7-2	CASSLEGVGSNQPQHF
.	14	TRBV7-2	CASSVQGGSTEAFF
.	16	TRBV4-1	CASSPSGARKGNTIYF
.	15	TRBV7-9	CASSSGRAIRDEQFF
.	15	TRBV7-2	CASSPTRTGRTEAFF
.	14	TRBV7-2	CASSPRDRRNTIYF
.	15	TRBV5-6	CASSLPGGMDSPLHF
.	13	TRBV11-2	CASSPTGGTEAFF
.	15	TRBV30	CAWSVNPGPQETQYF
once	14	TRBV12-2	CASRPATSTDTQYF
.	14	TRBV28	CASSFLTGGNEQFF
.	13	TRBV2	CASSKTGGTEAFF